The 4 T cell receptor beta chains reported below all come from one sample, sequenced in a study of cytomegalovirus exposure and HLA in healthy donors. Clones were sequenced by immunoSEQ multiplex PCR, and TCRdb holds only the in-frame ones, with some missing. The sample lists about 250,000 clones, roughly 87% occurring once. Source material: PBMCs. These receptor sequences come from a young man in good health and CMV-seropositive.

The chain uses TRBV5-1 and TRBJ2-5, with D unclear. The length of the CDR3 is 12 residues. The V gene lost 3 bases and the J gene lost 1 base, with 4 bases spanning the gap. Germline V gene lookup returns CDR1 SGHRS and CDR2 YFSETQ. The CDR3 loop reads CASSYLQETQYF. The CDR3 bases are TGCGCCAGCAGCTACCTCCAAGAGACCCAGTACTTC.

This clone showed up just once. The chain is built from TRBV10-3 and TRBJ2-7; 9 positions agree with TRBD2. V dropped 5 bases and J dropped 4; count of bases not matched to a gene: 9. The CDR3 totals 15 residues. CDR1 and CDR2 from the germline V gene are ENHRY and SYGVKD. The CDR3 region has the DNA TGTGCCATCAGTATGGCGGGAGGGCCTTTTTACGAGCAGTACTTC. Its translation: CAISMAGGPFYEQYF.

This rearrangement joins TRBV19 to TRBJ2-7; D gene uncertain. Trimming pared 6 bases from V and 0 bases from J, leaving 15 bases between. The CDR3 is 15 amino acids. Germline lookup yields CDR1 LNHDA and CDR2 SQIVND (reference sequence). CDR3 coding DNA: TGTGCCAGTAGCTTTCCCCTTTCTAGCTCCTACGAGCAGTACTTC. Translation: CASSFPLSSSYEQYF.

The chain employs TRBV29-1 and TRBJ1-4, with D unresolved. The CDR3 totals 14 residues. The V end lost 0 bases, the J end lost 4 bases, and 9 bases lay between the germline ends. Germline V gives CDR1 SQVTM, CDR2 ANQGSEA. CDR3 loop: CSVEDSGLNEKLFF. Written as DNA, the CDR3 is TGCAGCGTTGAAGATTCGGGTCTTAATGAAAAACTGTTTTTT.